This passage covers 3 T cell receptor beta chains from one sample sequenced in a study of blood T cell repertoires in COVID-19. Assay used: immunoSEQ multiplex PCR; TCRdb lists only in-frame clones, some missing. Among under 150,000 clones, over 75% were seen once, and the ten largest hold under 4.5%. Specimen: PBMCs or T cells enriched from blood (not recorded which). The origin of the receptors is a man aged 50 to 60 in a cohort exposed to, infected with or recovered from COVID-19 (not recorded which).

This clone was detected only once. The CDR3 loop reads CASSPGGTDQPQHF. For the CDR3, the DNA is TGTGCCAGCAGCCCGGGGGGGACCGATCAGCCCCAGCATTTT. This sequence joins TRBV7-9 and TRBJ1-5, with a tentative D call TRBD1 (5 bases). The CDR3 length is 14 residues. Per germline, CDR1 SEHNR and CDR2 FQNEAQ (reference sequence). V lost 5 bases to trimming and J lost 5 bases, with 13 bases between them.

V gene TRBV11-2 combines with J gene TRBJ1-1, with a tentative D call TRBD1 (5 bases). Germline V gene lookup returns CDR1 SGHAT and CDR2 FQNNGV. V lost 6 bases, J lost 3 bases, and 14 bases lay in between. The CDR3 contains 14 residues. The DNA of the CDR3 is TGTGCCAGCAGTAAAACTCGGGGGGACACTGAAGCTTTCTTT. Residues: CASSKTRGDTEAFF.

This chain links TRBV2 with TRBJ2-1, with D perhaps TRBD1 (6 bases). Trimming pared 5 bases from V and 0 bases from J, leaving 8 bases between. Germline CDR1 is SNHLY and CDR2 is FYNNEI. The CDR3 sequence is 14 residues long. CDR3 in DNA: TGTGCCAGCAGTACAGGGCACTCCTACAATGAGCAGTTCTTC. This gives the protein CASSTGHSYNEQFF.